The rows below give T cell receptor beta chains drawn from one sample of a study of T cells in Graves' hyperthyroidism and ophthalmopathy. MiXCR was run by TCRdb on the multiplex PCR reads, yielding one entry per CDR3 protein. The table has 500,000 to 650,000 distinct CDR3 sequences, nearly 20% seen once. Material: blood. Receptors were obtained from a man aged 35 to 55 with Graves' ophthalmopathy. The CDR3 runs from the conserved cysteine through the conserved F or W.

v_gene: TRBV27; CDR3aa: CASMGKGESYYGYTF
v_gene: TRBV12-3/TRBV12-4; CDR3aa: CASSFSEKLFF
v_gene: TRBV3-1; CDR3aa: CASSQDDGGYGYTF
v_gene: TRBV27; CDR3aa: CASSQTGGPYEQYF
v_gene: TRBV7-9; CDR3aa: CASLPTWASGVDTQYF
v_gene: TRBV20-1; CDR3aa: CSASQAGSPSDTQYF
v_gene: TRBV18; CDR3aa: CASSRGASSTEAFF
v_gene: TRBV5-1; CDR3aa: CATRVGTANYGYTF
v_gene: TRBV28; CDR3aa: CASSFQASFGYTF
v_gene: TRBV12-3/TRBV12-4; CDR3aa: CASRTGFSYEQYF
v_gene: TRBV7-3; CDR3aa: CASSLAFRGRTDTQYF
v_gene: TRBV5-1; CDR3aa: CASSPSGRGDSPLHF
v_gene: TRBV20-1; CDR3aa: CSATRGAITDTQYF
v_gene: TRBV6-1; CDR3aa: CASSEAGKVLTEAFF
v_gene: TRBV19; CDR3aa: CASTPTFTSTDTQYF
v_gene: TRBV7-9; CDR3aa: CASSLTSGGETQYF
v_gene: TRBV7-9; CDR3aa: CASSLLGKLEQFF
v_gene: TRBV5-1; CDR3aa: CASSLLSASAVSEAFF
v_gene: TRBV24-1; CDR3aa: CATSDNSLGAYNEQFF
v_gene: TRBV5-6; CDR3aa: CASSLGRGNEQFF
v_gene: TRBV3-1; CDR3aa: CASSQRGRNEQFF
v_gene: TRBV3-1; CDR3aa: CASSRAGGPFQETQYF
v_gene: TRBV5-1; CDR3aa: CASRRDYEQYF
v_gene: TRBV3-1; CDR3aa: CASSPHRGQHTEAFF
v_gene: TRBV4-3; CDR3aa: CASSQHLAGGSTDTQYF
v_gene: TRBV7-2; CDR3aa: CASSLGQINEKLFF
v_gene: TRBV7-8; CDR3aa: CASSLDWGGYNEQFF
v_gene: TRBV6-2/TRBV6-3; CDR3aa: CASSEGLAGPRGIGELFF
v_gene: TRBV7-9; CDR3aa: CASSFTDSRDQETQYF
v_gene: TRBV20-1; CDR3aa: CSASPLVGSGGHTDTQYF
v_gene: TRBV6-5; CDR3aa: CASSYGQAMEAFF
v_gene: TRBV13; CDR3aa: CASSQQKSSYNSPLHF
v_gene: TRBV2; CDR3aa: CASSTGQKGLFF
v_gene: TRBV7-9; CDR3aa: CASSRPGLNNEQFF
v_gene: TRBV27; CDR3aa: CASSLNGVGTEAFF
v_gene: TRBV4-1; CDR3aa: CASSQDRSVSYEQYF
v_gene: TRBV6-1; CDR3aa: CASSETDRGDYGYTF
v_gene: TRBV30; CDR3aa: CAWRTDYLTQYF
v_gene: TRBV20-1; CDR3aa: CSAIGAAPRSSYNEQFF
v_gene: TRBV7-8; CDR3aa: CASSLDLSSYNSPLHF
v_gene: TRBV9; CDR3aa: CASSADYSGYSYEQYF
v_gene: TRBV27; CDR3aa: CASSRTSLTYNEQFF
v_gene: TRBV28; CDR3aa: CASSWGTLYYEQYF
v_gene: TRBV7-2; CDR3aa: CASSSMTGPYRGYTF
v_gene: TRBV6-1; CDR3aa: CASSAADRAGEKLFF
v_gene: TRBV11-2; CDR3aa: CASTETGGETQYF